This is a list of T cell receptor beta chains from one sample in a study of cytomegalovirus exposure and HLA in healthy donors. Clones were read by immunoSEQ multiplex PCR, and TCRdb kept only the in-frame ones, dropping some. The sample lists roughly 180,000 clones; less than 90% were seen once. The specimen sequenced was PBMCs. The receptors were sampled from a man aged 25 to 40 in good health and CMV-seronegative. CDR3s include the opening cysteine and the closing phenylalanine or tryptophan. The D gene is left open where the match is weak. The size field is filled for only some rows; it gives once, few, many or a size class.

>TRBJ2-3|NA|TRBV30|NA
CAWSVRFGTQYF
TGTGCCTGGAGTGTACGATTCGGTACGCAGTATTTT
>TRBJ2-2|NA|TRBV19|NA
CASSRDGELFF
TGTGCCAGTAGTCGAGACGGGGAGCTGTTTTTT
>TRBJ2-7|TRBD1|TRBV18|NA
CASSPLGQGDEQYF
TGTGCCAGCTCACCACTGGGACAGGGGGACGAGCAGTACTTC
>TRBJ1-1|NA|TRBV6-6|once
CASSWTAMNTEAFF
TGTGCCAGCAGCTGGACAGCCATGAACACTGAAGCTTTCTTT
>TRBJ1-4|TRBD1|TRBV28|NA
CASSLGETGEYVLAANEKLFF
TGTGCCAGCAGTCTAGGAGAGACAGGGGAGTATGTCCTCGCGGCTAATGAAAAACTGTTTTTT
>TRBJ1-2|NA|TRBV7-2|NA
CASSPRFGQSYGYTF
TGTGCCAGCAGCCCCCGGTTCGGACAAAGCTATGGCTACACCTTC
>TRBJ2-5|NA|TRBV18|NA
CASSPTGASQETQYF
TGTGCCAGCTCACCGACAGGAGCCTCCCAAGAGACCCAGTACTTC
>TRBJ1-2|TRBD1|TRBV11-2|NA
CASSLRDSNYGYTF
TGTGCCAGCAGCTTAAGGGACAGCAACTATGGCTACACCTTC
>TRBJ2-3|TRBD2|TRBV19|NA
CASSSSLAGTRNTQYF
TGTGCCAGTAGTTCCTCACTAGCGGGAACGCGGAATACGCAGTATTTT
>TRBJ2-2|TRBD1|TRBV7-9|once
CASSPPGTGWTGELFF
TGTGCCAGCAGCCCACCCGGGACAGGGTGGACCGGGGAGCTGTTTTTT
>TRBJ1-3|NA|TRBV19|NA
CASSMTGQSGNTIYF
TGTGCCAGTAGTATGACCGGACAGTCTGGAAACACCATATATTTT
>TRBJ2-3|NA|TRBV6-4|NA
CASSEGGWGTQYF
TGTGCCAGCAGTGAAGGCGGGTGGGGTACGCAGTATTTT
>TRBJ2-7|TRBD1|TRBV2|NA
CASSAGQGPTYEQYF
TGTGCCAGCAGCGCGGGACAGGGGCCCACCTACGAGCAGTACTTC
>TRBJ2-3|NA|TRBV9|NA
CASSVTSTDTQYF
TGTGCCAGCAGCGTTACTAGCACAGATACGCAGTATTTT
>TRBJ2-5|NA|TRBV9|NA
CASSVEWTAQETQYF
TGTGCCAGCAGCGTAGAGTGGACAGCCCAAGAGACCCAGTACTTC
>TRBJ2-3|TRBD2|TRBV2|NA
CASRVIAGGADTQYF
TGTGCCAGCAGAGTAATAGCGGGGGGGGCAGATACGCAGTATTTT
>TRBJ1-4|TRBD1|TRBV6-6|NA
CASSDRGGGEDEKLFF
TGTGCCAGCAGCGACAGGGGGGGTGGAGAGGATGAAAAACTGTTTTTT
>TRBJ2-1|NA|TRBV9|NA
CASSVSSDSNEQFF
TGTGCCAGCAGTGTGAGCTCCGACTCTAATGAGCAGTTCTTC
>TRBJ1-5|NA|TRBV25-1|NA
CASSPTVPGQNNQPQHF
TGTGCCAGCAGCCCGACCGTCCCGGGACAAAACAATCAGCCCCAGCATTTT
>TRBJ2-1|TRBD2|TRBV7-9|once
CASSKELAGIPPVEQFF
TGTGCCAGCAGCAAAGAACTAGCGGGTATCCCCCCCGTTGAGCAGTTCTTC
>TRBJ2-7|TRBD1|TRBV28|NA
CASSGSRGRPNYEQYF
TGTGCCAGCAGTGGAAGCAGGGGGCGACCCAACTACGAGCAGTACTTC
>TRBJ1-4|NA|TRBV30|NA
CAWSRGGEKLFF
TGTGCCTGGAGTAGGGGCGGTGAAAAACTGTTTTTT
>TRBJ1-2|TRBD1|TRBV5-4|NA
CARRRDRGLGGYTF
TGTGCCAGAAGACGGGACAGGGGTTTGGGGGGCTACACCTTC
>TRBJ2-5|TRBD1|TRBV2|NA
CASRRGTGDLQETQYF
TGTGCCAGCAGGAGAGGGACAGGGGATCTCCAAGAGACCCAGTACTTC
>TRBJ2-6|TRBD2|TRBV15|NA
CATSRAGDRVSGANVLTF
TGTGCCACCAGCAGGGCGGGGGACCGGGTCTCTGGGGCCAACGTCCTGACTTTC
>TRBJ2-3|TRBD2|TRBV9|NA
CASSVASGISTDTQYF
TGTGCCAGCAGCGTAGCTAGCGGGATTAGCACAGATACGCAGTATTTT
>TRBJ2-2|NA|TRBV7-2|NA
CASSGSSPQNTGELFF
TGTGCCAGCAGCGGAAGTAGCCCACAGAACACCGGGGAGCTGTTTTTT
>TRBJ2-5|TRBD2|TRBV4-3|NA
CASSQELGGPRETQYF
TGCGCCAGCAGCCAAGAATTGGGAGGGCCTCGGGAGACCCAGTACTTC
>TRBJ2-4|NA|TRBV12-5|NA
CASGLVHRGGSSGIQYF
TGTGCTAGTGGTTTGGTACACCGAGGAGGGTCCTCAGGCATTCAGTACTTC
>TRBJ2-1|TRBD2|TRBV7-9|NA
CASSLGRTSGYNEQFF
TGTGCCAGCAGCTTAGGGCGGACTAGCGGCTACAATGAGCAGTTCTTC
>TRBJ2-3|TRBD1|TRBV27|NA
CASSLLATGGTDTQYF
TGTGCCAGCAGTTTACTCGCGACAGGGGGCACAGATACGCAGTATTTT
>TRBJ2-1|TRBD1|TRBV7-9|NA
CASSSRDRRSRTTYNEQFF
TGTGCCAGCAGCTCCCGGGACAGGAGAAGCAGGACTACCTACAATGAGCAGTTCTTC
>TRBJ2-7|NA|TRBV14|NA
CASSDAGFGYEQYF
TGTGCCAGCAGCGATGCGGGATTCGGCTACGAGCAGTACTTC
>TRBJ1-5|TRBD1|TRBV7-9|NA
CASSLGGGGNQPQHF
TGTGCCAGCAGCTTAGGAGGGGGCGGCAATCAGCCCCAGCATTTT
>TRBJ1-1|NA|TRBV7-9|NA
CSSSLGGHEAFF
TGTTCCAGCAGCCTGGGGGGTCATGAAGCTTTCTTT
>TRBJ2-7|NA|TRBV28|NA
CASTSLARSSYEQYF
TGTGCCAGCACCTCCCTGGCGAGGAGCTCCTACGAGCAGTACTTC
>TRBJ1-2|TRBD1|TRBV29-1|NA
CSVEFPRDRGEGYTF
TGCAGCGTTGAATTCCCCCGGGACAGGGGTGAAGGCTACACCTTC
>TRBJ1-1|TRBD1|TRBV19|NA
CASRSQGRRDTEAFF
TGTGCCAGTAGGTCACAGGGGCGCAGGGACACTGAAGCTTTCTTT
>TRBJ1-1|NA|TRBV6-5|NA
CASSYSKIQGTEAFF
TGTGCCAGCAGTTACTCGAAGATCCAGGGCACTGAAGCTTTCTTT
>TRBJ2-2|TRBD2|TRBV6-5|NA
CASRPFSGTGELFF
TGTGCCAGCAGACCCTTTAGCGGGACCGGGGAGCTGTTTTTT
>TRBJ2-7|NA|TRBV5-1|NA
CASSFRQSSDEQYF
TGCGCCAGCAGCTTCCGACAGTCCTCCGACGAGCAGTACTTC
>TRBJ1-1|NA|TRBV7-9|NA
CASSTQVNTEAFF
TGTGCCAGCAGCACACAGGTAAACACTGAAGCTTTCTTT
>TRBJ2-1|TRBD2|TRBV5-6|NA
CASSSMSGLAYDEQFF
TGTGCCAGCAGCTCCATGTCAGGACTAGCGTATGATGAGCAGTTCTTC
>TRBJ2-7|TRBD2|TRBV28|once
CASSLRGGLLNEQYF
TGTGCCAGCAGCTTGCGGGGGGGCCTTTTGAACGAGCAGTACTTC
>TRBJ2-7|TRBD1|TRBV7-6|NA
CASSRPGQGTEEQYF
TGTGCCAGCAGCCGCCCGGGACAGGGGACAGAAGAGCAGTACTTC
>TRBJ2-1|NA|TRBV27|NA
CASSPLRGGNNEQFF
TGTGCCAGCAGTCCCCTCCGGGGAGGAAACAATGAGCAGTTCTTC
>TRBJ1-4|NA|TRBV6-1|once
CASSDLVWEEVDEKLFF
TGTGCCAGCAGTGACCTGGTCTGGGAGGAGGTCGATGAAAAACTGTTTTTT
>TRBJ2-5|NA|TRBV7-9|NA
CSSSTAGETQYF
TGTTCCAGCAGCACAGCCGGAGAGACCCAGTACTTC
>TRBJ2-1|TRBD2|TRBV9|few
CASSARGLAESYNEQFF
TGTGCCAGCAGCGCCCGGGGACTAGCGGAATCCTACAATGAGCAGTTCTTC
>TRBJ2-7|TRBD1|TRBV5-1|NA
CASSLAPGQGSYEQYF
TGCGCCAGCAGCTTGGCTCCGGGACAGGGCTCCTACGAGCAGTACTTC
>TRBJ2-2|TRBD1|TRBV6-1|few
CAGRPGQGNGELFF
TGTGCCGGGCGACCGGGACAGGGGAACGGGGAGCTGTTTTTT
>TRBJ1-2|NA|TRBV7-9|NA
CASSSTSGTYGYTF
TGTGCCAGCAGCTCTACCTCGGGAACCTATGGCTACACCTTC
>TRBJ1-1|TRBD1|TRBV2|NA
CASSAQGDGTEAFF
TGTGCCAGCAGCGCCCAGGGGGATGGCACTGAAGCTTTCTTT
>TRBJ2-5|TRBD1|TRBV5-5|NA
CASSLGQGWGETQYF
TGTGCCAGCAGCTTGGGACAGGGGTGGGGTGAGACCCAGTACTTC